This T cell receptor (beta chain) was retrieved from a study of blood T cell repertoires in COVID-19. Study overall: Acute and convalescent COVID-19 samples came from the United States, Italy and Spain.

The CDR3 covers 15 residues. The junction had 2 bases not matched to a gene; V was cut back by 0 bases and J by 5 bases. CDR1 and CDR2 from the germline V gene are SGDLS and YYNGEE. The cohort comprised adults aged about 18 to 90 years residing in under 25 US areas. Clinical histories supplied by participants themselves formed the basis of cohort assignment. Data came from immunoSEQ multiplex PCR; TCRdb stores just in-frame clones and leaves some out. The repertoire holds about 200,000 clones, with 82% as singletons. Sequencing was performed on PBMCs or T cells enriched from blood (not recorded which). This TCR was recovered from a woman in her fifties or sixties with acute COVID-19. This chain uses TRBV9 with TRBJ1-3; TRBD1 matches at 10 bases. The CDR3: CASSVETGGRNTIYF. Here the CDR3 DNA reads TGTGCCAGCAGCGTAGAGACAGGGGGCCGAAACACCATATATTTT.